Below, one T cell receptor (beta chain) is given with its context. The target antigen is unknown. The data were obtained in a study of cytomegalovirus exposure and HLA in healthy donors. Study details: The 90 to 150 validation repertoires matched the 650 to 850 first-cohort repertoires in platform, a later analysis reported. Overall study findings and caveats: A few CMV-associated chains were confirmed in vitro to be specific for CMV antigens.

Sequencing was performed with immunoSEQ multiplex PCR; in TCRdb, only in-frame clones are kept and a portion is missing. The sample lists about 400,000 clones; 86% were seen once. The sequence derives from a woman aged 18-29 years in good health and CMV-seronegative. The sequenced material came from PBMCs.

The CDR3 DNA reads as TGTGCCAGCAATTCGGGACAGGGGGTAAATGGCTACACCTTC. Translating gives CASNSGQGVNGYTF. The chain links TRBV6-4 to TRBJ1-2; 11 nucleotides align to TRBD1. Germline V gives CDR1 MRHNA, CDR2 SNTAGT. CDR3 length equals 14 residues. Trimming cost V 7 bases and J 6 bases; bases outside gene matches: 7.